These 25 T cell receptor beta chains were all obtained from the same sample, sequenced in a study of cytomegalovirus exposure and HLA in healthy donors. Use of 60 Vbeta and 13 Jbeta primers characterized the PCR. TCRdb keeps only in-frame clones here, not all; method: immunoSEQ multiplex PCR. The table includes about 160,000 clones, roughly 80% detected once. Sequenced: PBMCs. All receptors come from a female donor in good health and CMV-seronegative.

With regard to this clone: This sample also contains other DNA sequences that code for the same CDR3. This chain connects TRBV6-5 to TRBJ1-6; D is possibly TRBD1 (5 bases). There are 14 residues in the CDR3. Trimming removed 2 bases from V and 7 bases from J, with 9 bases in between. Germline V lookup: CDR1 MNHEY, CDR2 SVGAGI. The CDR3 DNA follows: TGTGCCAGCAGTTACCGGGGGATCAATTCACCCCTCCACTTT. This encodes CASSYRGINSPLHF.

Here the CDR3 reads CAWSSLRGRDYGYTF. The DNA of the CDR3 is TGTGCCTGGAGTAGTTTAAGGGGGCGGGACTATGGCTACACCTTC. The chain links TRBV30 to TRBJ1-2, with TRBD1 matching over 7 bases. Germline lookup yields CDR1 GTSNPN and CDR2 SVGIG (reference sequence). With V trimmed by 2 bases and J by 3 bases, 9 bases remained unmatched. CDR3 length: 15 amino acids.

This rearrangement joins TRBV9 to TRBJ2-1; D is perhaps TRBD2 (7 bases). The V gene's germline CDR1 is SGDLS and CDR2 YYNGEE. Trimming removed 0 bases from V and 0 bases from J, with 10 bases in between. This CDR3 has 16 amino acids. The CDR3, as DNA: TGTGCCAGCAGCGTAGTTGGGGGGGCCTCCTACAATGAGCAGTTCTTC. Encoded protein: CASSVVGGASYNEQFF.

This clone has a single count. Different DNA sequences within this sample yield the same CDR3. The chain combines TRBV2 with TRBJ1-3; possible D gene TRBD1, 6 bases. Germline V CDR1 and CDR2: SNHLY, FYNNEI. The CDR3 contains 14 residues. Between the trimmed V and J ends, which lost 5 bases and 0 bases, there was a span of 8 bases. The CDR3 nucleotides are TGTGCCAGCAGTTTACAGGGCTCTGGAAACACCATATATTTT. Translated, it gives CASSLQGSGNTIYF.

The V call is TRBV13, the J call TRBJ2-4, with D unclear. V lost 5 bases to trimming and J lost 1 base, with 12 bases between them. Germline-derived CDR1 and CDR2 are PRHDT and FYEKMQ (reference sequence). This CDR3 spans 15 amino acids. The CDR3 sequence: CASSPGGSAKNIQYF. CDR3 DNA: TGTGCCAGCAGCCCTGGCGGCTCGGCCAAAAACATTCAGTACTTC. Full variable domain (outside the CDR3, taken from reference TRBV13 and TRBJ2-4): AAGVIQSPRHLIKEKRETATLKCYPIPRHDTVYWYQQGPGQDPQFLISFYEKMQSDKGSIPDRFSAQQFSDYHSELNMSSLELGDSALYFCASSPGGSAKNIQYFGAGTRLSVL.

This clone occurred a few times. The chain has TRBV7-8 and TRBJ1-6, with D possibly being TRBD1 (5 bases). Germline lookup yields CDR1 SGHVS and CDR2 FQNEAQ. The V gene lost 2 bases and the J gene lost 9 bases, with 14 bases spanning the gap. The length of the CDR3 is 15 residues. In nucleotides, the CDR3 is TGTGCCAGCAGCTTACAGGCAGGGTCACTTTCACCCCTCCACTTT. It encodes CASSLQAGSLSPLHF.

The chain has TRBV6-5 and TRBJ1-2, with TRBD1 identical over 9 bases. The J segment lost 7 bases and the V segment lost 0 bases, leaving 6 bases of the junction unmatched. CDR3 size: 15 residues. CDR1 MNHEY and CDR2 SVGAGI come from the germline V gene. The CDR3 sequence: CASSYSPDRGSGYTF. CDR3 sequence (DNA): TGTGCCAGCAGTTACTCTCCGGACAGGGGCTCTGGCTACACCTTC.

This clone appeared a few times. This chain connects TRBV13 to TRBJ2-3; 8 bases fit TRBD1. Germline values: CDR1 PRHDT, CDR2 FYEKMQ (reference sequence). This CDR3 comprises 15 residues. With 3 bases clipped from V and 5 bases from J, the junction kept 7 bases outside the gene matches. The CDR3 nucleotides are TGTGCCAGCAGCTTCGGGACAGGTACTGGAGATACGCAGTATTTT. Amino acid sequence: CASSFGTGTGDTQYF.

The J gene is TRBJ1-1, the V gene TRBV20-1; D call uncertain. Germline V lookup: CDR1 DFQATT, CDR2 SNEGSKA (reference sequence). The CDR3 length is 11 residues. The V end lost 8 bases, the J end lost 2 bases, and 9 bases lay between the germline ends. CDR3 sequence (DNA): TGCAGTACACGCGGTAACACTGAAGCTTTCTTT. Amino acid sequence: CSTRGNTEAFF.

The rearrangement joins TRBV30 to TRBJ1-5; 7 bases are a match to TRBD1. Germline CDR1 is GTSNPN and CDR2 is SVGIG (reference sequence). CDR3 length equals 15 residues. V shed 6 bases and J 0 bases; nucleotides not matched to a gene: 8. The CDR3 here is CACPLGQSSNQPQHF. CDR3 sequence (DNA): TGTGCCTGTCCCCTGGGACAGTCTAGCAATCAGCCCCAGCATTTT.

The chain carries TRBV6-5 and TRBJ1-5; 8 bases map to TRBD1. J was trimmed by 7 bases and V by 2 bases; bases with no gene match: 4. CDR1 and CDR2 from the germline V gene are MNHEY and SVGAGI. The CDR3 length is 14 residues. Here the CDR3 DNA reads TGTGCCAGCAGTTACACCTCAGGGGGCCAGCCCCAGCATTTT. It translates to CASSYTSGGQPQHF.

The chain has TRBV5-1 and TRBJ1-1; D remains ambiguous. The length of the CDR3 is 13 residues. V lost 7 bases and J 3 bases, leaving 13 bases between the germline ends. Germline lookup yields CDR1 SGHRS and CDR2 YFSETQ. CDR3 sequence: CASAELDDTEAFF. Written as DNA, the CDR3 is TGCGCCAGCGCCGAGCTAGACGACACTGAAGCTTTCTTT. Combining the CDR3 with reference TRBV5-1 and TRBJ1-1 gives the whole variable domain KAGVTQTPRYLIKTRGQQVTLSCSPISGHRSVSWYQQTPGQGLQFLFEYFSETQRNKGNFPGRFSGRQFSNSRSEMNVSTLELGDSALYLCASAELDDTEAFFGQGTRLTVV.

The V and J genes are TRBV5-4 and TRBJ2-7; TRBD1 matches 9 bases. J lost 5 bases, V lost 4 bases, and 7 bases had no gene match. Germline V lookup: CDR1 SGHNT, CDR2 YYREEE (reference sequence). The CDR3 contains 14 residues. The CDR3 nucleotides read TGTGCCAGCAGCGGACGGGACAGGGCGAACGAGCAGTACTTC. This sequence encodes CASSGRDRANEQYF.

The CDR3 sequence: CASSQFAVTGNNQPQHF. DNA of the CDR3: TGTGCCAGTAGTCAGTTCGCGGTAACAGGGAACAATCAGCCCCAGCATTTT. V is TRBV19 and J is TRBJ1-5, with TRBD1 as a possible D gene (6 bases). Trimming took off 5 bases at V and 3 bases at J, with 20 bases between the two ends. This CDR3 contains 17 residues. Germline CDR1 and CDR2: LNHDA and SQIVND (reference sequence).

The rearrangement links TRBV2 to TRBJ1-4, with D tentatively TRBD1 (6 bases). CDR1 and CDR2 from the germline V gene are SNHLY and FYNNEI. This CDR3 contains 15 residues. With 2 bases removed from V and 2 bases from J, the gap between germline ends came to 9 bases. The CDR3 sequence is CASSEKGVTNEKLFF. The CDR3 DNA follows: TGTGCCAGCAGTGAAAAGGGGGTGACTAATGAAAAACTGTTTTTT.

The gene calls are TRBV5-1 and TRBJ1-5, with 11 bases lining up with TRBD1. This CDR3 has 16 residues. In germline, CDR1 is SGHRS, CDR2 YFSETQ. The V gene end was trimmed by 0 bases and the J gene end by 5 bases; junction bases not matched to a gene: 4. The CDR3 spells CASSLAGQGADQPQHF. The CDR3 region has the DNA TGCGCCAGCAGCTTGGCCGGACAGGGGGCCGATCAGCCCCAGCATTTT.

This clone was seen only a few times. In nucleotides, the CDR3 is TGTGCCAGCAGTGAAGCGCCGACAGGGCGGAGGACCTTC. Translating it yields CASSEAPTGRRTF. The chain uses TRBV2 and TRBJ1-2; 7 nucleotides agree with TRBD1. V lost 0 bases, J lost 14 bases, and 9 bases stayed unmatched. The CDR3 runs to 13 residues. The germline gives CDR1 SNHLY, CDR2 FYNNEI.

The V and J genes are TRBV2 and TRBJ1-4; the D gene is possibly TRBD1 (5 bases). The CDR3 is 16 amino acids. Trimming cost V 8 bases and J 10 bases, with 26 bases left between them. Germline V CDR1 and CDR2: SNHLY, FYNNEI. As DNA, the CDR3 is TGTGCCAGCGCCACTGGCGTGACGGGGGACGTCGGAAAACTGTTTTTT. The encoded protein is CASATGVTGDVGKLFF.

In its sample, this clone was seen a few times. This sequence joins TRBV5-1 and TRBJ2-7, with TRBD1 matching over 8 bases. The V gene end was trimmed by 0 bases and the J gene end by 2 bases; junction bases not matched to a gene: 7. Germline V lookup: CDR1 SGHRS, CDR2 YFSETQ. The CDR3 has 16 amino acids. Here the CDR3 reads CASSLASDRVAYEQYF. The CDR3 DNA follows: TGCGCCAGCAGCTTGGCCTCGGACAGGGTGGCCTACGAGCAGTACTTC.

The sample holds a few counts of this clone. The rearrangement uses TRBV5-4 and TRBJ2-3, with TRBD2 identical over 8 bases. CDR3 length: 17 residues. With V trimmed by 0 bases and J by 0 bases, 6 bases remained unmatched. CDR1 and CDR2 (germline): SGHNT, YYREEE (reference sequence). The chain's CDR3 is CASSLEPAGVSTDTQYF. CDR3 DNA: TGTGCCAGCAGCTTGGAGCCAGCGGGAGTGAGCACAGATACGCAGTATTTT. Supplemented by reference TRBV5-4 and TRBJ2-3, the full variable domain reads ETGVTQSPTHLIKTRGQQVTLRCSSQSGHNTVSWYQQALGQGPQFIFQYYREEENGRGNFPPRFSGLQFPNYSSELNVNALELDDSALYLCASSLEPAGVSTDTQYFGPGTRLTVL.

In regard to this clone: The sample carries other DNA sequences with the same CDR3. The genes are TRBV5-4 and TRBJ2-3; TRBD2 aligns across 13 bases. Trimming cost V 2 bases and J 0 bases; bases outside gene matches: 9. Germline CDR1 SGHNT, CDR2 YYREEE (reference sequence). This CDR3 spans 19 amino acids. This chain's CDR3 is CASSFRTSGGRKSTDTQYF. Here the CDR3 DNA reads TGTGCCAGCAGCTTTCGGACTAGCGGGGGCCGTAAAAGCACAGATACGCAGTATTTT.

The chain recombines TRBV5-1 with TRBJ2-3, with TRBD1 as a possible D gene (5 bases). CDR1 is SGHRS and CDR2 is YFSETQ in the germline V gene. The V end was cut by 4 bases, the J end by 2 bases, with 14 bases between. The CDR3 length is 15 residues. The CDR3 reads CASSQGDPSTDTQYF. Here the CDR3 DNA reads TGCGCCAGCAGCCAGGGCGACCCTTCCACAGATACGCAGTATTTT.

The table lists this clone with a few counts. The chain couples TRBV25-1 to TRBJ1-1; D gene unclear. Trimming removed 6 bases at V and 5 bases at J, with 13 bases between. The CDR3 loop spans 13 amino acids. Germline-derived CDR1 and CDR2 are MGHDK and SYGVNS. CDR3 DNA sequence: TGTGCCAGCAGCAGAGCCGCGGAGACTGAAGCTTTCTTT. It encodes CASSRAAETEAFF.

The chain combines TRBV7-9 with TRBJ2-3; a possible D gene is TRBD2 (5 bases). V lost 4 bases and J lost 2, with 10 bases in between. In germline, CDR1 is SEHNR, CDR2 FQNEAQ (reference sequence). The CDR3 spans 14 residues. The CDR3 DNA follows: TGTGCCAGCAGCTGGACTGCCTACACAGATACGCAGTATTTT. This encodes CASSWTAYTDTQYF.

The chain is built from TRBV10-3 and TRBJ1-6; 7 nucleotides match TRBD1. There are 15 residues in the CDR3. Germline V lookup: CDR1 ENHRY, CDR2 SYGVKD. Trimming cost V 5 bases and J 10 bases; bases outside gene matches: 11. CDR3 nucleotide sequence: TGTGCCATCAGTAACCAACAGGGGTTGGGATCACCCCTCCACTTT. Translated, it gives CAISNQQGLGSPLHF.